This passage covers 6 T cell receptor beta chains from one sample sequenced in a study of blood T cell repertoires in COVID-19. TCRdb's copy holds only in-frame clones and misses some; the assay was immunoSEQ multiplex PCR. The table records approximately 300,000 clones, around 89% of them present only once. The specimen sequenced was peripheral blood. The receptors come from a man aged 18-30 years who had recovered from COVID-19.

The chain has TRBV18 and TRBJ2-2, with a possible D match to TRBD1 (5 bases). Germline CDR1 reads KGHSH; CDR2 reads LQKENI. V lost 3 bases and J lost 1, with 9 bases in between. The CDR3 consists of 15 residues. Written as DNA, the CDR3 is TGTGCCAGCTCACCCCAAAGGGGGAACACCGGGGAGCTGTTTTTT. Its protein is CASSPQRGNTGELFF. Complete variable domain (other parts from reference TRBV18 and TRBJ2-2): NAGVMQNPRHLVRRRGQEARLRCSPMKGHSHVYWYRQLPEEGLKFMVYLQKENIIDESGMPKERFSAEFPKEGPSILRIQQVVRGDSAAYFCASSPQRGNTGELFFGEGSRLTVL.

CDR3 sequence (DNA): TGCGCCAGCAGCCAAGAGTGGGGGACAGGGGGCACTGAAGCTTTCTTT. This translates into CASSQEWGTGGTEAFF. This chain joins TRBV4-3 and TRBJ1-1; 11 nucleotides line up with TRBD1. This CDR3 spans 16 amino acids. Germline V lookup: CDR1 LGHNA, CDR2 YSLEER. V lost 0 bases, J lost 4 bases, and 4 bases stayed unmatched.

The V gene is TRBV15, the J gene TRBJ2-2; 11 bases are shared with TRBD2. This CDR3 spans 16 amino acids. CDR1 LNHNV and CDR2 YYDKDF come from the germline V gene (reference sequence). The junction had 9 bases not matched to a gene; V was cut back by 5 bases and J by 7 bases. The CDR3 DNA reads as TGTGCCACCAGCGGTCGACTAGCGGGACTGCACGGGGAGCTGTTTTTT. Its translation: CATSGRLAGLHGELFF.

The gene calls are TRBV11-3 and TRBJ2-3; TRBD2 matches at 10 bases. Looked up from germline, CDR1 is SGHNT and CDR2 is YENEEA. The CDR3 is made up of 19 amino acids. J was trimmed by 5 bases and V by 0 bases; bases with no gene match: 14. The chain's CDR3 is CASSLDGSSGGQRGDTQYF. The CDR3 DNA follows: TGTGCCAGCAGCTTAGATGGGTCTAGCGGGGGCCAACGAGGAGATACGCAGTATTTT.

The rearrangement uses TRBV5-4 and TRBJ2-2; 8 bases line up with TRBD1. V lost 4 bases and J lost 2; bases outside the gene matches: 4. This CDR3 spans 15 amino acids. Germline-derived CDR1 and CDR2 are SGHNT and YYREEE (reference sequence). This chain's CDR3 is CASSAGQVNTGELFF. The CDR3 DNA sequence: TGTGCCAGCAGCGCGGGACAGGTAAACACCGGGGAGCTGTTTTTT.

V and J are TRBV6-6 and TRBJ1-1; possible D gene TRBD1, 5 bases. The V and J ends lost 0 bases and 5 bases respectively, with 7 bases between them. The germline gives CDR1 MNHNY, CDR2 SVGAGI (reference sequence). CDR3 length: 13 residues. The CDR3 sequence: CASSYSQETEAFF. As DNA, the CDR3 is TGTGCCAGCAGTTACTCACAGGAAACTGAAGCTTTCTTT.